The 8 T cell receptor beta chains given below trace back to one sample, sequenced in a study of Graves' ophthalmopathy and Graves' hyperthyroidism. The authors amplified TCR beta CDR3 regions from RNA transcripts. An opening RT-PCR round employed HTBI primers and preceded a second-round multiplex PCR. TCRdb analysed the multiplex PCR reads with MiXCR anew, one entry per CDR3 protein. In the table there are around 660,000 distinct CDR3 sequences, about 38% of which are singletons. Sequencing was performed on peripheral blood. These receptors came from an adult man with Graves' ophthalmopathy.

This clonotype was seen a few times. CDR3 region: CASSGAIGGRSVGYTF. CDR3 sequence (DNA): TGTGCCAGCAGCGGCGCGATCGGGGGGCGATCGGTTGGCTACACCTTC. The gene calls are TRBV11-3 and TRBJ1-2, with D perhaps matching TRBD1 (6 bases). The CDR3 runs to 16 residues. Deletions cut 5 bases from V and 7 bases from J, with 23 bases between. Germline V CDR1 and CDR2: SGHNT, YENEEA.

The CDR3 DNA sequence: TGTGCCATCAGTGAGGAGGGACAGGGTCAGCCCCAGCATTTT. Its protein is CAISEEGQGQPQHF. The chain joins TRBV10-3 to TRBJ1-5, with 9 bases that match TRBD1. V shed 2 bases, J shed 6 bases, and the junction held 2 bases outside the gene matches. Germline loops: CDR1 ENHRY, CDR2 SYGVKD. The CDR3 covers 14 residues.

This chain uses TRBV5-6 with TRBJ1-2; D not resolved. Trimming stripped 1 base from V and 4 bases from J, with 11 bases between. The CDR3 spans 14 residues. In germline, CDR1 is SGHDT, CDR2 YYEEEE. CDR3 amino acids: CASSLRRDGYGYTF. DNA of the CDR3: TGTGCCAGCAGCTTGAGGAGGGATGGCTATGGCTACACCTTC.

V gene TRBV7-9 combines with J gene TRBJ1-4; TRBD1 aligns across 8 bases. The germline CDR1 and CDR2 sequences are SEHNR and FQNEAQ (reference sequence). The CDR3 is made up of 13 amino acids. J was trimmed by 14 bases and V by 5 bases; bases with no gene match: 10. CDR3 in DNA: TGTGCCAGCAGCCCGACAGGGGCGGGAAGGCTGTTTTTT. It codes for CASSPTGAGRLFF.

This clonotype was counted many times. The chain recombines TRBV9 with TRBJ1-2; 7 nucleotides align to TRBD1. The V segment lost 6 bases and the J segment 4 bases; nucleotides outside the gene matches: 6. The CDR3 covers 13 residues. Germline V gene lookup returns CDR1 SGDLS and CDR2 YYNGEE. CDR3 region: CASTQGVSYGYTF. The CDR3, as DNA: TGTGCCAGCACCCAGGGGGTGAGCTATGGCTACACCTTC. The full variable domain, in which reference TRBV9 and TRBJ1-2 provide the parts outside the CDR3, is DSGVTQTPKHLITATGQRVTLRCSPRSGDLSVYWYQQSLDQGLQFLIQYYNGEERAKGNILERFSAQQFPDLHSELNLSSLELGDSALYFCASTQGVSYGYTFGSGTRLTVV.

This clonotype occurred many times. CDR3 bases: TGCGCCAGCAGTGAGTCGGATGGGTTGCGCGGAGCTTCACCCCTCCACTTT. Its translation: CASSESDGLRGASPLHF. The V call is TRBV10-2, the J call TRBJ1-6; D is unclear. Germline assignment: CDR1 WSHSY and CDR2 SAAADI. Between the trimmed V and J ends, which lost 0 bases and 9 bases, there was a span of 18 bases. This CDR3 contains 17 residues.

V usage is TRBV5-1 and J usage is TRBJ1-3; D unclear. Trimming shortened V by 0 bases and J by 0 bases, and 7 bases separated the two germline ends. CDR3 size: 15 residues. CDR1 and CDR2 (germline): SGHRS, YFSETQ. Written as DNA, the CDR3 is TGCGCCAGCAGCTTGGTTGGAGACTCTGGAAACACCATATATTTT. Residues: CASSLVGDSGNTIYF.

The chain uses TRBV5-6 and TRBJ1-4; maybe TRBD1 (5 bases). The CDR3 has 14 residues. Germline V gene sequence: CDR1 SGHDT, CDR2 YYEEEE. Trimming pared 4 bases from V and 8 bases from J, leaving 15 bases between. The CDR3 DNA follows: TGTGCCAGCAGCCACCGGGACGGAGGGGAAAAACTGTTTTTT. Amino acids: CASSHRDGGEKLFF.